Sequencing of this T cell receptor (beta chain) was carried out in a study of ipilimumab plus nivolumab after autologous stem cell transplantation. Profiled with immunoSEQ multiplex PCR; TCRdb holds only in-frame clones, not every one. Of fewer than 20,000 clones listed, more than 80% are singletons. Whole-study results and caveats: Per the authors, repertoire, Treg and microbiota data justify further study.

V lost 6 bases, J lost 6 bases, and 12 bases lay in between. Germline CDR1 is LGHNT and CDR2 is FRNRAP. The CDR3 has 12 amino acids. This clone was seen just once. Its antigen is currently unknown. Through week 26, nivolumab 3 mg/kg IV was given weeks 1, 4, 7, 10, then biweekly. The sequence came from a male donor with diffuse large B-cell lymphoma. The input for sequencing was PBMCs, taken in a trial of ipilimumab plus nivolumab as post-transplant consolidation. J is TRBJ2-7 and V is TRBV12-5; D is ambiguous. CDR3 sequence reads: CASGSTRIEQYF. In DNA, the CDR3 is TGTGCTAGTGGCTCGACACGGATCGAGCAGTACTTC. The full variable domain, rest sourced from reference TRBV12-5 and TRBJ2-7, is DARVTQTPRHKVTEMGQEVTMRCQPILGHNTVFWYRQTMMQGLELLAYFRNRAPLDDSGMPKDRFSAEMPDATLATLKIQPSEPRDSAVYFCASGSTRIEQYFGPGTRLTVT.